This T cell receptor (beta chain) was recovered during a study of T cell clones after liver transplantation. General study results and limits: The donor-reactive repertoire was only partly measurable in a couple of subjects, lacking donor cells.

Repertoires were generated with immunoSEQ multiplex PCR, while TCRdb's copy carries only in-frame clones and drops some. The table shows 55,000 to 80,000 clones, with 90% occurring only once. The germline V gene has CDR1 SGHAT and CDR2 FQNNGV. The V gene lost 1 base and the J gene lost 0 bases, with 3 bases spanning the gap. The CDR3 loop spans 14 amino acids. The count of this clone is one. Its antigen is not identified. The receptor comes from a human donor who received a liver transplant. This rearrangement joins TRBV11-2 to TRBJ2-2; D ambiguous. The sample was CD4+ T cells from blood, taken before liver transplant. For the CDR3, the DNA is TGTGCCAGCAGCTTAGCCCCGAACACCGGGGAGCTGTTTTTT. Protein: CASSLAPNTGELFF.